This T cell receptor beta chain was documented in a study of T cells in Graves' hyperthyroidism and ophthalmopathy. V was clipped by 5 bases and J by 2 bases, with 15 bases between them. This CDR3 has 16 amino acids. Germline CDR1 and CDR2: SEHNR and FQNEAQ (reference sequence). Concerning this clonotype itself: This may stem from a read error, because a much larger clone lies one nucleotide away.

What was amplified from RNA transcripts were TCR beta CDR3 regions. With the HTBI primer set, the TCR CDR3 went through a first round of RT-PCR. From the multiplex PCR reads, TCRdb called clonotypes with MiXCR, one entry per CDR3 protein. The sample yields 600,000 or so distinct CDR3 sequences, around 13% seen once. This receptor was taken from a woman between 45 and 65 years old with Graves' ophthalmopathy. This chain connects TRBV7-9 to TRBJ2-2; D is perhaps TRBD1 (5 bases). The sequencing input was blood. The CDR3 nucleotides are TGTGCCAGCAGCCCCCGGACAAAAGAAAACACCGGGGAGCTGTTTTTT. It specifies CASSPRTKENTGELFF.